These 6 T cell receptor beta chains share one sample of origin, sequenced in a study of breast tumors, draining lymph nodes, adjacent tissues. Breast cancer patients provided tissue from their axillary draining lymph nodes. Via MiXCR, TCRdb re-called the multiplex PCR reads, giving one row per CDR3 protein. This sample carries 150,000 to 200,000 distinct CDR3 sequences, approximately 33% of them seen once, and the ten largest clones take approximately 4.2%. Sequenced sample: axillary lymph node tissue. The receptors derive from a female donor with breast cancer. Some clones in this sample may be carry-over from other donors' samples.

The J gene is TRBJ2-2, the V gene TRBV7-9; the D is unclear. This CDR3 has 13 residues. From germline, CDR1 is SEHNR and CDR2 FQNEAQ (reference sequence). V lost 5 bases and J lost 6, with 10 bases in between. CDR3 nucleotides: TGTGCCAGCAGCCCCGTGGCGGCCGGGGAGCTGTTTTTT. This sequence encodes CASSPVAAGELFF.

On this clonotype: Germline is not matched at one junction end, which may reflect a read error. The chain links TRBV4-1 to TRBJ2-7; no clear D. The CDR3 loop spans 13 amino acids. Germline lookup yields CDR1 MGHRA and CDR2 YSYEKL. The CDR3 loop reads CASSQGTDREQCF. In DNA form, the CDR3 reads TGCGCCAGCAGCCAAGGTACGGATCGCGAGCAGTGCTTC.

As regards this clonotype: A much larger clone lies one base from this, so it may be a read error. This chain links TRBV5-5 with TRBJ1-4; no clear D gene. CDR3 length equals 13 residues. Germline assignment: CDR1 SGHKS and CDR2 YYEKEE (reference sequence). CDR3 residues: CASSRRTDEKLSF. CDR3 nucleotide sequence: TGTGCCAGCAGCCGCCGAACGGATGAAAAACTGTCTTTT. Variable domain in full (rest from reference TRBV5-5 and TRBJ1-4): DAGVTQSPTHLIKTRGQQVTLRCSPISGHKSVSWYQQVLGQGPQFIFQYYEKEERGRGNFPDRFSARQFPNYSSELNVNALLLGDSALYLCASSRRTDEKLSFGSGTQLSVL.

The sample holds a few counts of this clonotype. The DNA for the CDR3 is TGTGCCAGCAGCCGTACAGGGAGTGCGAACTATGGCTACACCTTC. Translating gives CASSRTGSANYGYTF. This sequence joins TRBV6-2 or TRBV6-3 and TRBJ1-2; D might be TRBD1 (6 bases). This CDR3 region has 15 residues. V was shortened by 6 bases and J by 2 bases, with 16 bases between the two germline ends. Germline lookup yields CDR1 MNHEY and CDR2 SVGEGT.

In its sample, this clonotype was seen many times. The CDR3 protein is CASSAWGLDGTGELFF. For the CDR3, the DNA is TGTGCCAGCTCCGCCTGGGGGCTAGATGGGACCGGGGAGCTGTTTTTT. The V gene is TRBV2, the J gene TRBJ2-2; the D gene is possibly TRBD1 (6 bases). Trimming cost V 8 bases and J 5 bases, with 21 bases left between them. CDR1 and CDR2 from the germline V gene are SNHLY and FYNNEI. The CDR3 has 16 residues.

The chain uses TRBV6-6 and TRBJ1-6; a possible D gene is TRBD1 (5 bases). The CDR3 runs to 15 residues. CDR1 and CDR2 from the germline V gene are MNHNY and SVGAGI (reference sequence). V dropped 6 bases and J dropped 10 bases, with 19 bases sitting between them. The CDR3 sequence: CASRRPSGGVSPLHF. Written as DNA, the CDR3 is TGTGCCAGCAGGAGACCTAGCGGGGGAGTATCACCCCTCCACTTT.